The 20 T cell receptor beta chains below were found in one sample sequenced in a study of shared clonotypes between healthy human individuals. TCRdb's table, derived via immunoSEQ multiplex PCR, lists solely in-frame clones and lacks some. The table has around 650,000 clones, 96% seen once. CD8 cells classed as naive were CD45RO-negative and positively selected for CCR7, excluding terminally differentiated effector memory CD45RA+ cells. The sample taken for sequencing was naive CD8+ T cells sorted from blood. The origin of the receptors is a woman younger than 45 in good health.

The gene calls are TRBV19 and TRBJ1-5; no firm D call. With 5 bases removed from V and 0 bases from J, the gap between germline ends came to 14 bases. Per germline, CDR1 LNHDA and CDR2 SQIVND (reference sequence). This CDR3 is built from 16 residues. This CDR3 is CASSDIGIFSNQPQHF. Written as DNA, the CDR3 is TGTGCCAGTAGTGACATCGGGATTTTTAGCAATCAGCCCCAGCATTTT.

Concerning this clone itself: The junction departs from germline at one end; a sequencing error may be responsible. The V call is TRBV6-6, the J call TRBJ2-1; D is unresolved. The germline V gene has CDR1 MNHNY and CDR2 SVGAGI (reference sequence). The CDR3 runs 11 residues. The DNA of the CDR3 is TGTGCCAGTAGTTATACGGATGAGCAGTTCTTC. It codes for CASSYTDEQFF.

The chain carries TRBV7-2 and TRBJ1-2; 7 nucleotides agree with TRBD1. Germline loops: CDR1 SGHTA, CDR2 FQGNSA. The ends lost 7 bases at V and 4 bases at J; junction bases unmatched: 9. The CDR3 length is 14 residues. CDR3 residues: CASTQGGQVYGYTF. CDR3 nucleotides: TGTGCCAGCACCCAGGGGGGGCAAGTCTATGGCTACACCTTC.

V gene TRBV6-1 combines with J gene TRBJ2-7; 7 bases agree with TRBD2. Losses at the gene ends were 5 bases for V and 2 bases for J; bases not matched to a gene: 9. The CDR3 is made up of 15 amino acids. CDR1 is MNHNS, CDR2 SASEGT, per germline. As DNA, the CDR3 is TGTGCCAGCAGTCCCGTCTCCGGACTAGCCTACGAGCAGTACTTC. Translating it yields CASSPVSGLAYEQYF.

The rearrangement links TRBV7-9 to TRBJ2-1; tentative D call: TRBD1 (6 bases). Looked up from germline, CDR1 is SEHNR and CDR2 is FQNEAQ (reference sequence). This CDR3 is built from 12 residues. Trimming removed 4 bases at V and 7 bases at J, with 8 bases between. CDR3 in amino acids: CASSWQGNEQFF. DNA for the CDR3: TGTGCCAGCAGCTGGCAGGGGAATGAGCAGTTCTTC.

V usage is TRBV27 and J usage is TRBJ1-4; D not certain. CDR3 size: 13 residues. V lost 1 base and J 1 base, leaving 1 base between the germline ends. Per germline, CDR1 MNHEY and CDR2 SMNVEV (reference sequence). The chain's CDR3 is CASSLLTNEKLFF. Here the CDR3 DNA reads TGTGCCAGCAGTTTATTAACTAATGAAAAACTGTTTTTT.

CDR3 bases: TGCGCCAGCAGCCAGGAACGACTAGTAGCAGATACGCAGTATTTT. Amino acids: CASSQERLVADTQYF. The chain recombines TRBV4-1 with TRBJ2-3, with D perhaps TRBD2 (6 bases). The germline CDR1 and CDR2 sequences are MGHRA and YSYEKL. V lost 3 bases and J lost 4, with 14 bases in between. The CDR3 extends over 15 amino acids.

The genes are TRBV6-1 and TRBJ2-7; D is perhaps TRBD2 (5 bases). Germline-derived CDR1 and CDR2 are MNHNS and SASEGT. The CDR3 loop spans 13 amino acids. Trimming removed 8 bases at V and 6 bases at J, with 17 bases between. CDR3: CASSRTGLAEQYF. CDR3 nucleotide sequence: TGTGCCAGCTCCCGAACTGGGCTAGCCGAGCAGTACTTC.

The rearrangement uses TRBV4-1 and TRBJ2-1; D call uncertain. CDR3 length: 15 amino acids. Germline V gene sequence: CDR1 MGHRA, CDR2 YSYEKL. Trimming removed 5 bases from V and 0 bases from J, with 11 bases in between. CDR3 protein: CASSIVLSSYNEQFF. CDR3 sequence (DNA): TGCGCCAGCAGCATAGTATTGAGCTCCTACAATGAGCAGTTCTTC.

The chain combines TRBV10-3 with TRBJ1-5, with D unclear. Per the germline V gene, CDR1 is ENHRY and CDR2 is SYGVKD. This CDR3 contains 14 residues. V was shortened by 0 bases and J by 4 bases, with 7 bases between the two germline ends. Here the CDR3 reads CAISESSPNQPQHF. The CDR3 region has the DNA TGTGCCATCAGTGAGTCTAGCCCGAATCAGCCCCAGCATTTT.

The genes are TRBV27 and TRBJ1-2; TRBD1 is a possible D gene (6 bases). Germline V gene data show CDR1 as MNHEY and CDR2 as SMNVEV (reference sequence). This CDR3 spans 12 amino acids. The V and J ends lost 8 bases and 6 bases respectively, with 13 bases between them. This chain's CDR3 is CASSTGGHGYTF. CDR3 coding DNA: TGTGCCAGCTCCACCGGGGGGCATGGCTACACCTTC.

The CDR3, as DNA: TGTGCCAGCAGCTTTACCAAAGCCGGGACCTCACAGGTCTACACTGAAGCTTTCTTT. Protein product: CASSFTKAGTSQVYTEAFF. V usage is TRBV11-2 and J usage is TRBJ1-1; TRBD1 is a possible D gene (5 bases). With 3 bases removed from V and 3 bases from J, the gap between germline ends came to 26 bases. Germline lookup yields CDR1 SGHAT and CDR2 FQNNGV. The CDR3 has 19 residues.

J is TRBJ2-7 and V is TRBV5-1; 10 bases map to TRBD2. V shed 3 bases and J 2 bases; nucleotides not matched to a gene: 5. Germline assignment: CDR1 SGHRS and CDR2 YFSETQ. CDR3 length equals 15 residues. CDR3 nucleotide sequence: TGCGCCAGCAGCTCTGGACTAGCGGCAACCTACGAGCAGTACTTC. Its translation is CASSSGLAATYEQYF.

The chain employs TRBV7-9 and TRBJ2-2; the D gene is possibly TRBD2 (5 bases). CDR1 is SEHNR and CDR2 is FQNEAQ in the germline V gene (reference sequence). The CDR3 is 15 residues long. The V end lost 10 bases, the J end lost 6 bases, and 21 bases lay between the germline ends. As DNA, the CDR3 is TGTGCCACTTCCCTCCCGAGTGGGAGCCCCGGGGAGCTGTTTTTT. Translating gives CATSLPSGSPGELFF.

The chain uses TRBV5-1 and TRBJ1-1, with D unclear. This CDR3 spans 13 amino acids. V lost 0 bases, J lost 6 bases, and 9 bases lay in between. Germline CDR1 SGHRS, CDR2 YFSETQ. The CDR3 sequence: CASSLGVGPEAFF. In nucleotides, the CDR3 is TGCGCCAGCAGCTTGGGCGTAGGCCCTGAAGCTTTCTTT.

In its sample, this clone was seen once. V is TRBV11-2 and J is TRBJ2-7; TRBD1 matches 7 bases. The CDR3 has 14 amino acids. CDR1 and CDR2 (germline): SGHAT, FQNNGV. V gave up 4 bases and J gave up 0 bases; unmatched junction bases: 3. The CDR3 spells CASSYKGASYEQYF. CDR3 DNA: TGTGCCAGCAGCTATAAGGGGGCCTCCTACGAGCAGTACTTC. Drawing the rest from reference TRBV11-2 and TRBJ2-7, the complete variable domain is EAGVAQSPRYKIIEKRQSVAFWCNPISGHATLYWYQQILGQGPKLLIQFQNNGVVDDSQLPKDRFSAERLKGVDSTLKIQPAKLEDSAVYLCASSYKGASYEQYFGPGTRLTVT.

The sample holds one count of this clone. The chain carries TRBV5-4 and TRBJ2-7; D is perhaps TRBD1 or TRBD2 (6 bases each). The CDR3 is 11 residues long. In germline, CDR1 is SGHNT, CDR2 YYREEE (reference sequence). Trimming removed 3 bases at V and 6 bases at J, with 7 bases between. This CDR3 reads CASSWGAEQYF. The CDR3 nucleotides read TGTGCCAGCAGCTGGGGGGCCGAGCAGTACTTC.

This chain's CDR3 is CASSLLSESTEAFF. In DNA, the CDR3 is TGTGCCAGCAGTTTACTCTCTGAGTCCACTGAAGCTTTCTTT. The rearrangement uses TRBV27 and TRBJ1-1; D remains unclear. The germline V and J ends were trimmed by 2 bases and 4 bases, with 11 bases remaining between them. The CDR3 contains 14 residues. Germline CDR1 and CDR2: MNHEY and SMNVEV (reference sequence).

Regarding this clone: The sample contains more than one DNA sequence encoding this CDR3. The J gene is TRBJ2-7, the V gene TRBV28, with D perhaps assigned TRBD1 or TRBD2 (5 bases each). Per germline, CDR1 MDHEN and CDR2 SYDVKM. The germline V and J ends were trimmed by 5 bases and 1 base, with 12 bases remaining between them. The CDR3 spans 14 residues. The CDR3 region has the DNA TGTGCCAGCAGTCCGCTATGGGGGTCCTACGAGCAGTACTTC. Translation: CASSPLWGSYEQYF.

The chain joins TRBV6-1 to TRBJ2-3; D not certain. V lost 3 bases and J lost 5, with 6 bases in between. The CDR3 covers 12 residues. Germline V gene lookup returns CDR1 MNHNS and CDR2 SASEGT. CDR3 DNA: TGTGCCAGCAGTGACTGGGGAGATACGCAGTATTTT. Protein product: CASSDWGDTQYF.